These 27 T cell receptor beta chains came from one sample sequenced in a study of a mutant IDH1 vaccine in newly diagnosed glioma (dated by TCRdb to the early 2020s). The label giving this sample's time point can be read as: week 47, end of study. A 20-mer mutant IDH1 peptide at 300 micrograms in Montanide made up each vaccine dose, which was injected subcutaneously together with topical imiquimod. Which antigens these TCRs recognize remains unknown. The library was generated by the immunoSEQ multiplex PCR assay. In TCRdb, the immuneACCESS table is reduced to in-frame sequences with V and J assigned. These tables do not hold every clone; where another copy was compared, an unresolved V gene accounts for under half, and the others remain unexplained. The sample table contains tens of thousands of clones; only one count was recorded for about 71% of them. Roughly 5.6% of the sample is held by the ten biggest clonotypes.

The sequencing used PBMCs, collected from a glioma patient whose treatment included an IDH1 peptide vaccine. The receptor source for this set is a man aged 50-59 years with glioma.

The V and J genes are TRBV7-8 and TRBJ1-2, with D unresolved. Germline loops: CDR1 SGHVS, CDR2 FQNEAQ. V lost 1 base and J 3 bases, leaving 9 bases between the germline ends. The CDR3 loop spans 14 amino acids. For the CDR3, the DNA is TGTGCCAGCAGCTTAGAACCGCGAGACTATGGCTACACCTTC. This encodes CASSLEPRDYGYTF.

The chain combines TRBV7-2 with TRBJ1-2; possibly TRBD1 for D (5 bases). Between the trimmed V and J ends, which lost 4 bases and 6 bases, there was a span of 18 bases. The CDR3 length is 15 residues. Germline CDR1 reads SGHTA; CDR2 reads FQGNSA. The CDR3 coding sequence is TGTGCCAGCAGCTCCCGGGGGGGGGTCTTGGATGGCTACACCTTC. Its protein is CASSSRGGVLDGYTF.

The rearrangement links TRBV9 to TRBJ2-7; D may be TRBD2 (6 bases). The germline CDR1 and CDR2 sequences are SGDLS and YYNGEE. This CDR3 is 14 amino acids long. V shed 0 bases and J shed 5 bases, with 12 bases lying between them. CDR3 bases: TGTGCCAGCAGCGTAGGCCAGGAGGGAGACGAGCAGTACTTC. This gives the protein CASSVGQEGDEQYF.

This clone came up a few times. The genes are TRBV5-6 and TRBJ2-2; 10 positions match TRBD1. V was pared by 0 bases and J by 7 bases, with 6 bases of the junction left unmatched. Germline CDR1 is SGHDT and CDR2 is YYEEEE. This CDR3 has 16 amino acids. The CDR3 loop reads CASSLVRDRGYGELFF. CDR3 nucleotides: TGTGCCAGCAGCTTGGTCCGGGACAGGGGATACGGGGAGCTGTTTTTT.

The chain joins TRBV6-1 to TRBJ1-1; possible D gene TRBD1, 6 bases. Trimming removed 3 bases from V and 6 bases from J, with 11 bases in between. There are 13 residues in the CDR3. Germline V lookup: CDR1 MNHNS, CDR2 SASEGT. The CDR3 here is CASSEIPGAEAFF. In DNA form, the CDR3 reads TGTGCCAGCAGTGAGATACCAGGGGCTGAAGCTTTCTTT.

The chain uses TRBV4-2 and TRBJ2-3, with D maybe TRBD2 (5 bases). Germline lookup yields CDR1 LGHNA and CDR2 YNFKEQ. Deletions cut 0 bases from V and 4 bases from J, with 8 bases between. This CDR3 is 14 amino acids long. CDR3 DNA: TGTGCCAGCAGCCAAGAAAAACTAGCAGATACGCAGTATTTT. Protein product: CASSQEKLADTQYF.

This chain uses TRBV6-5 with TRBJ2-7; TRBD1 matches at 10 bases. The CDR3 covers 13 residues. J was trimmed by 5 bases and V by 5 bases; bases with no gene match: 3. In germline, CDR1 is MNHEY, CDR2 SVGAGI. The CDR3 reads CASSPGQGDEQYF. The DNA of the CDR3 is TGTGCCAGCAGTCCCGGACAGGGGGACGAGCAGTACTTC.

The sample holds a few counts of this clone. The chain has TRBV28 and TRBJ2-7; TRBD1 aligns across 9 bases. The germline gives CDR1 MDHEN, CDR2 SYDVKM. CDR3 length equals 15 residues. After removal of 6 bases from V and 3 bases from J, the junction contained 9 bases not matched to a gene. The CDR3 DNA sequence: TGTGCCAGCAGCTTCACCTGGACAGGGGACTACGAGCAGTACTTC. Translating it yields CASSFTWTGDYEQYF.

The chain links TRBV29-1 to TRBJ2-6; D might be TRBD1 (5 bases). Germline V gene sequence: CDR1 SQVTM, CDR2 ANQGSEA. Trimming took off 7 bases at V and 0 bases at J, with 10 bases between the two ends. The CDR3 runs to 14 residues. The CDR3, as DNA: TGCAGCGCCACAGGTAGCTCTGGGGCCAACGTCCTGACTTTC. The encoded protein is CSATGSSGANVLTF.

The chain combines TRBV10-3 with TRBJ2-1; D is possibly TRBD2 (7 bases). V shed 8 bases and J shed 5 bases, with 13 bases lying between them. The CDR3 extends over 13 amino acids. Germline CDR1 is ENHRY and CDR2 is SYGVKD. CDR3 nucleotide sequence: TGTGCCATCGGGGGGGGCCCGGACAATGAGCAGTTCTTC. Its protein is CAIGGGPDNEQFF.

The rearrangement joins TRBV19 to TRBJ2-7; maybe TRBD1 (6 bases). Germline CDR1 LNHDA, CDR2 SQIVND (reference sequence). This CDR3 spans 15 amino acids. Between the trimmed V and J ends, which lost 1 base and 3 bases, there was a span of 13 bases. The CDR3 region has the DNA TGTGCCAGTAGTATAGCGTCGGACAGCTACTACGAGCAGTACTTC. It codes for CASSIASDSYYEQYF.

The table lists this clone with a few counts. The rearrangement links TRBV6-5 to TRBJ2-2; 11 nucleotides match TRBD2. The CDR3 runs 16 residues. CDR1 is MNHEY, CDR2 SVGAGI, per germline. Trimming cost V 0 bases and J 3 bases; bases outside gene matches: 0. CDR3 nucleotide sequence: TGTGCCAGCAGTTACTCGACTAGCGGGGACACCGGGGAGCTGTTTTTT. It specifies CASSYSTSGDTGELFF.

The chain uses TRBV28 and TRBJ1-2; D remains ambiguous. The V and J ends lost 3 bases and 8 bases respectively, with 10 bases between them. Germline-derived CDR1 and CDR2 are MDHEN and SYDVKM. The CDR3 contains 12 residues. CDR3 DNA sequence: TGTGCCAGCAGTTTGGAAGTTGGAGGCTACACCTTC. Translation: CASSLEVGGYTF.

CDR3 amino acids: CASRSRTASTDTQYF. The CDR3 coding sequence is TGTGCCAGCAGATCTCGGACAGCTAGCACAGATACGCAGTATTTT. The gene calls are TRBV6-5 and TRBJ2-3; TRBD1 is a possible D gene (6 bases). Germline loops: CDR1 MNHEY, CDR2 SVGAGI. V was clipped by 6 bases and J by 0 bases, with 13 bases between them. The CDR3 has 15 amino acids.

This chain joins TRBV7-9 and TRBJ1-1, with TRBD1 matching 8 bases. Germline V gives CDR1 SEHNR, CDR2 FQNEAQ (reference sequence). Trimming at V came to 5 bases and at J to 1 base, leaving 6 bases not matched to a gene. CDR3 size: 15 residues. In DNA, the CDR3 is TGTGCCAGCAGCCCGACAGGGGATCGGAACACTGAAGCTTTCTTT. It is translated as CASSPTGDRNTEAFF.

The rearrangement joins TRBV7-8 to TRBJ2-7, with D maybe TRBD1 (5 bases). The CDR3 loop spans 13 amino acids. From germline, CDR1 is SGHVS and CDR2 FQNEAQ. V was trimmed by 7 bases and J by 4 bases, leaving 14 bases between them. CDR3 region: CASTFRDRYEQYF. In DNA, the CDR3 is TGTGCCAGCACCTTCAGGGATAGGTACGAGCAGTACTTC.

The chain couples TRBV13 to TRBJ1-1; TRBD1 is a possible D gene (5 bases). V gave up 8 bases and J gave up 0 bases, with 16 bases separating them. This CDR3 has 15 residues. In germline, CDR1 is PRHDT, CDR2 FYEKMQ (reference sequence). CDR3 sequence: CASWQWGILNTEAFF. The CDR3 DNA follows: TGTGCCAGCTGGCAGTGGGGGATTTTGAACACTGAAGCTTTCTTT.

The J gene is TRBJ2-3, the V gene TRBV10-3; 13 nucleotides align to TRBD2. V shed 6 bases, J shed 2 bases, and the junction held 2 bases outside the gene matches. Germline lookup yields CDR1 ENHRY and CDR2 SYGVKD. The CDR3 is 15 amino acids. The CDR3 nucleotides are TGTGCCATCAGGGGGACTAGCGGGGACACAGATACGCAGTATTTT. This translates into CAIRGTSGDTDTQYF.

This rearrangement joins TRBV19 to TRBJ1-1; TRBD1 matches at 8 bases. V was pared by 5 bases and J by 4 bases, with 9 bases of the junction left unmatched. The germline gives CDR1 LNHDA, CDR2 SQIVND (reference sequence). CDR3 size: 15 residues. CDR3 loop: CASSPFGQGSTEAFF. The DNA of the CDR3 is TGTGCCAGTAGTCCATTCGGACAGGGTAGCACTGAAGCTTTCTTT.

With respect to this clone: The sample holds other DNA sequences that translate to the same CDR3. The rearrangement uses TRBV7-2 and TRBJ2-7; D gene uncertain. This CDR3 region has 11 residues. V was cut by 5 bases and J by 4 bases, with 6 bases left in between. CDR1 and CDR2 from the germline V gene are SGHTA and FQGNSA. The CDR3 nucleotides are TGTGCCAGCAGCGATAGGTACGAGCAGTACTTC. This sequence encodes CASSDRYEQYF.

The CDR3 DNA reads as TGTGCCAGCAGTGAAGGGCGGTGGACAGGGGGCAACACCATATATTTT. Translated: CASSEGRWTGGNTIYF. This chain joins TRBV6-1 and TRBJ1-3; 11 bases are shared with TRBD1. Trimming took 1 base from V and 7 from J; bases not matched to a gene: 6. Germline V lookup: CDR1 MNHNS, CDR2 SASEGT. This CDR3 region has 16 residues.

CDR3 amino acids: CASSIRGVERETQYF. In DNA form, the CDR3 reads TGTGCCAGTAGTATCCGGGGGGTCGAAAGGGAGACCCAGTACTTC. This chain joins TRBV19 and TRBJ2-5, with 7 bases that match TRBD2. The CDR3 is made up of 15 amino acids. Germline CDR1 reads LNHDA; CDR2 reads SQIVND (reference sequence). Trimming removed 3 bases from V and 5 bases from J; junction bases left unmatched: 9.

J is TRBJ1-1 and V is TRBV6-1; no clear D gene. Trimming stripped 4 bases from V and 0 bases from J, with 15 bases between. Germline-derived CDR1 and CDR2 are MNHNS and SASEGT. This CDR3 has 16 residues. CDR3: CASSVDGVNMNTEAFF. The DNA for the CDR3 is TGTGCCAGCAGTGTCGACGGAGTAAACATGAACACTGAAGCTTTCTTT.

The chain carries TRBV19 and TRBJ1-5; no clear D gene. CDR3 length equals 17 residues. Trimming pared 5 bases from V and 0 bases from J, leaving 17 bases between. Germline V gives CDR1 LNHDA, CDR2 SQIVND (reference sequence). The CDR3 region is CASSPGRRIHSNQPQHF. Written as DNA, the CDR3 is TGTGCCAGTAGTCCTGGGCGGCGGATACATAGCAATCAGCCCCAGCATTTT.

V usage is TRBV25-1 and J usage is TRBJ1-1; D not resolved. From germline, CDR1 is MGHDK and CDR2 SYGVNS. V was shortened by 2 bases and J by 1 base, with 5 bases between the two germline ends. The CDR3 loop spans 13 amino acids. CDR3 region: CASSEGWNTEAFF. In DNA form, the CDR3 reads TGTGCCAGCAGTGAAGGTTGGAACACTGAAGCTTTCTTT.

The chain combines TRBV6-6 with TRBJ2-5; 10 nucleotides agree with TRBD1. Per the germline V gene, CDR1 is MNHNY and CDR2 is SVGAGI (reference sequence). CDR3 size: 12 residues. V was clipped by 9 bases and J by 4 bases; unmatched bases: 2. The CDR3 sequence is CASGQGGETQYF. DNA for the CDR3: TGTGCCAGTGGACAGGGGGGAGAGACCCAGTACTTC.

The chain has TRBV5-8 and TRBJ1-5; tentative D call: TRBD1 (6 bases). Between the trimmed V and J ends, which lost 6 bases and 0 bases, there was a span of 16 bases. The CDR3 has 16 amino acids. CDR1 and CDR2 from the germline V gene are SGHTS and YDEGEE. Here the CDR3 DNA reads TGTGCCAGCATTGGACAGTCCCAATATAGCAATCAGCCCCAGCATTTT. Translated: CASIGQSQYSNQPQHF. The whole variable domain, remainder taken from reference TRBV5-8 and TRBJ1-5, is EAGVTQSPTHLIKTRGQQATLRCSPISGHTSVYWYQQALGLGLQFLLWYDEGEERNRGNFPPRFSGRQFPNYSSELNVNALELEDSALYLCASIGQSQYSNQPQHFGDGTRLSIL.